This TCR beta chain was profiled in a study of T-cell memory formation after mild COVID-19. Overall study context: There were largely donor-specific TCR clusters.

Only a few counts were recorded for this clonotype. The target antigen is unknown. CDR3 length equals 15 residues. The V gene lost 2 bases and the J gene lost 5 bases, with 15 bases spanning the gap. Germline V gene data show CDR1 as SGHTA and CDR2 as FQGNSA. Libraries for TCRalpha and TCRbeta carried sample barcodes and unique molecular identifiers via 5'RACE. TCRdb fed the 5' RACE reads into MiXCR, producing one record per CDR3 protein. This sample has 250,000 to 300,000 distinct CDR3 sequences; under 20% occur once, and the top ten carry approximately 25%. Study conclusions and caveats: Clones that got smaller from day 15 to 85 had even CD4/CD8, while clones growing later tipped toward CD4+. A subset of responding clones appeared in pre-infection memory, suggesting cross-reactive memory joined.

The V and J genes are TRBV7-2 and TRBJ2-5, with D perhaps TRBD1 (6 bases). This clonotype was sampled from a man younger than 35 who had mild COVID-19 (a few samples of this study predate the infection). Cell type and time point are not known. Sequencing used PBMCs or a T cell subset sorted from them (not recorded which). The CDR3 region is CASSLRSQGKETQYF. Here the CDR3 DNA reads TGTGCCAGCAGCTTAAGGTCTCAGGGGAAGGAGACCCAGTACTTC.